A selection of T cell receptor beta chains follows, all from one sample in a study of cytomegalovirus exposure and HLA in healthy donors. Method: immunoSEQ multiplex PCR; TCRdb's copy keeps in-frame clones and lacks some. The table lists about 130,000 clones, just under 75% of them singletons. Material for sequencing was PBMCs. These receptor sequences come from a man aged 40-50 years in good health and CMV-seropositive. Both conserved end residues are part of each CDR3. Each record gives: J gene, V gene, clone size, D gene, CDR3 DNA, CDR3 protein. A D gene is named only where the DNA matches it firmly. Some rows mark clone size as missing; the rest say once, few, many or name a class of expanded clone.

J gene: TRBJ2-5
V gene: TRBV13
clone size: -
D gene: -
CDR3 DNA: TGTGCCAGCAAAATTTGGGACTCTCCTCCAGAGACCCAGTACTTC
CDR3 protein: CASKIWDSPPETQYF

J gene: TRBJ2-4
V gene: TRBV4-1
clone size: few
D gene: -
CDR3 DNA: TGCGCCAGCAGCCAAGAGAACAGGGTCGTCGCCAAAAACATTCAGTACTTC
CDR3 protein: CASSQENRVVAKNIQYF

J gene: TRBJ2-3
V gene: TRBV14
clone size: -
D gene: -
CDR3 DNA: TGTGCCAGCAGTCCGACTTGGGGGGTTAGCACAGATACGCAGTATTTT
CDR3 protein: CASSPTWGVSTDTQYF

J gene: TRBJ2-3
V gene: TRBV28
clone size: -
D gene: TRBD2
CDR3 DNA: TGTGCCAGCAGTTTATTATCCGGGACTAGCGGGAGTGACCGAGATACGCAGTATTTT
CDR3 protein: CASSLLSGTSGSDRDTQYF

J gene: TRBJ1-5
V gene: TRBV6-1
clone size: -
D gene: -
CDR3 DNA: TGTGCCAGCAGTGAAGCGGGCGCGGGGAGCAATCAGCCCCAGCATTTT
CDR3 protein: CASSEAGAGSNQPQHF

J gene: TRBJ2-7
V gene: TRBV7-9
clone size: -
D gene: -
CDR3 DNA: TGTGCCAGCAGCTTCCCAGGGGTGTACGAGCAGTACTTC
CDR3 protein: CASSFPGVYEQYF

J gene: TRBJ1-4
V gene: TRBV14
clone size: -
D gene: -
CDR3 DNA: TGTGCCAGCAGCCAAGACAGGGCAACTAATGAAAAACTGTTTTTT
CDR3 protein: CASSQDRATNEKLFF

J gene: TRBJ1-5
V gene: TRBV28
clone size: -
D gene: TRBD1
CDR3 DNA: TGTGCCAGCAGTTTCCCTAGGACAGGTGGGAATCAGCCCCAGCATTTT
CDR3 protein: CASSFPRTGGNQPQHF

J gene: TRBJ2-3
V gene: TRBV27
clone size: -
D gene: TRBD2
CDR3 DNA: TGTGCCAGCAGTTTAATGGGGGGGTCCACAGATACGCAGTATTTT
CDR3 protein: CASSLMGGSTDTQYF

J gene: TRBJ2-5
V gene: TRBV30
clone size: -
D gene: -
CDR3 DNA: TGTGCCTGGAGGGGCAGCCAAGAGACCCAGTACTTC
CDR3 protein: CAWRGSQETQYF

J gene: TRBJ1-5
V gene: TRBV6-1
clone size: -
D gene: TRBD1
CDR3 DNA: TGTGCCAGCAGTGGGGACAGGGGGCAGCCCCAGCATTTT
CDR3 protein: CASSGDRGQPQHF

J gene: TRBJ2-7
V gene: TRBV21-1
clone size: -
D gene: -
CDR3 DNA: TGTGCCAGCAGCAACCTCAGGGGTAGGACAGCCTCCTACGAGCAGTACTTC
CDR3 protein: CASSNLRGRTASYEQYF

J gene: TRBJ1-1
V gene: TRBV6-5
clone size: -
D gene: TRBD1
CDR3 DNA: TGTGCCACCTCAGGGGGCACTGAAGCTTTCTTT
CDR3 protein: CATSGGTEAFF

J gene: TRBJ2-2
V gene: TRBV5-1
clone size: -
D gene: TRBD2
CDR3 DNA: TGCGCCAGCAGCTGGACTAGCGGGAGTCGCACCGGGGAGCTGTTTTTT
CDR3 protein: CASSWTSGSRTGELFF

J gene: TRBJ1-1
V gene: TRBV12-5
clone size: -
D gene: -
CDR3 DNA: TGTGCTAGTGGTTTGGTAGTGGGGCAGATCACTGAAGCTTTCTTT
CDR3 protein: CASGLVVGQITEAFF

J gene: TRBJ2-6
V gene: TRBV4-2
clone size: -
D gene: -
CDR3 DNA: TGTGCCAGCAGCCAAGAAAGGGGCTCTGGGGCCAACGTCCTGACTTTC
CDR3 protein: CASSQERGSGANVLTF

J gene: TRBJ2-2
V gene: TRBV6-1
clone size: few
D gene: -
CDR3 DNA: TGTGCCAGCAGTTCCAACGACATAAACACCGGGGAGCTGTTTTTT
CDR3 protein: CASSSNDINTGELFF

J gene: TRBJ2-3
V gene: TRBV27
clone size: -
D gene: TRBD2
CDR3 DNA: TGTGCCAGCAGTTTCCTAGGACTAGCCTCTAGCACAGATACGCAGTATTTT
CDR3 protein: CASSFLGLASSTDTQYF

J gene: TRBJ1-1
V gene: TRBV19
clone size: few
D gene: TRBD1
CDR3 DNA: TGTGCCAGTACACAGGGGAGAACTGAAGCTTTCTTT
CDR3 protein: CASTQGRTEAFF

J gene: TRBJ2-7
V gene: TRBV18
clone size: -
D gene: TRBD2
CDR3 DNA: TGTGCCAGCTCTCCTGGGGGAGGGCCCTACGAGCAGTACTTC
CDR3 protein: CASSPGGGPYEQYF

J gene: TRBJ1-5
V gene: TRBV5-6
clone size: few
D gene: TRBD1
CDR3 DNA: TGTGCCAGCAGCTTACTCGGACAGGGCAATCAGCCCCAGCATTTT
CDR3 protein: CASSLLGQGNQPQHF

J gene: TRBJ1-1
V gene: TRBV7-8
clone size: -
D gene: -
CDR3 DNA: TGTGCCAGCAGCTATGGGAGGGTGGCCACTGAAGCTTTCTTT
CDR3 protein: CASSYGRVATEAFF

J gene: TRBJ2-3
V gene: TRBV7-9
clone size: -
D gene: -
CDR3 DNA: TGTGCCAGCAGCTCCGGAGGGGTCAGCACAGATACGCAGTATTTT
CDR3 protein: CASSSGGVSTDTQYF

J gene: TRBJ2-7
V gene: TRBV6-5
clone size: few
D gene: -
CDR3 DNA: TGTGCCAGCAGTAAGATGGCGGGTTACGAGCAGTACTTC
CDR3 protein: CASSKMAGYEQYF

J gene: TRBJ2-7
V gene: TRBV28
clone size: -
D gene: TRBD1
CDR3 DNA: TGTGCCAGCAGTTTAGCTGGGGACAGCTCCTACGAGCAGTACTTC
CDR3 protein: CASSLAGDSSYEQYF

J gene: TRBJ1-4
V gene: TRBV5-5
clone size: -
D gene: -
CDR3 DNA: TGTGCCAGCAGCTTCGAGGAGGTAGAACTGTTTTTT
CDR3 protein: CASSFEEVELFF

J gene: TRBJ1-1
V gene: TRBV5-1
clone size: -
D gene: -
CDR3 DNA: TGCGCCAGCAGCTTAACGGGGAACACTGAAGCTTTCTTT
CDR3 protein: CASSLTGNTEAFF

J gene: TRBJ1-1
V gene: TRBV2
clone size: -
D gene: TRBD1
CDR3 DNA: TGTGCCAGCAGCCCCCGGCAGGGGGCGAACACTGAAGCTTTCTTT
CDR3 protein: CASSPRQGANTEAFF

J gene: TRBJ2-3
V gene: TRBV4-1
clone size: -
D gene: TRBD2
CDR3 DNA: TGCGCCAGCAGCCAATCTAGCGGGAGGGCCGGAGATACGCAGTATTTT
CDR3 protein: CASSQSSGRAGDTQYF

J gene: TRBJ1-6
V gene: TRBV5-1
clone size: -
D gene: -
CDR3 DNA: TGCGCCAGCAGCTCCGGGACTACTAATTCACCCCTCCACTTT
CDR3 protein: CASSSGTTNSPLHF

J gene: TRBJ2-7
V gene: TRBV28
clone size: -
D gene: -
CDR3 DNA: TGTGCCAGCAGAGGGGGGGGTACCTACGAGCAGTACTTC
CDR3 protein: CASRGGGTYEQYF

J gene: TRBJ2-3
V gene: TRBV11-2
clone size: once
D gene: TRBD2
CDR3 DNA: TGTGCCAGCAGCCAGGGACTAGCGGGGGCTCACACAGATACGCAGTATTTT
CDR3 protein: CASSQGLAGAHTDTQYF

J gene: TRBJ2-1
V gene: TRBV28
clone size: few
D gene: TRBD2
CDR3 DNA: TGTGCCAGTGCCCCCGGGGATAGCGGGTCCTACAATGAGCAGTTCTTC
CDR3 protein: CASAPGDSGSYNEQFF

J gene: TRBJ2-7
V gene: TRBV7-2
clone size: once
D gene: -
CDR3 DNA: TGTGCCAGCAGCTTACTAGGGGCCTACGAGCAGTACTTC
CDR3 protein: CASSLLGAYEQYF